The rows below give T cell receptor beta chains drawn from one sample of a study of Graves' ophthalmopathy and Graves' hyperthyroidism. TCRdb reanalysed the multiplex PCR reads using MiXCR and keeps one entry per CDR3 protein. The sample holds about 240,000 distinct CDR3 sequences; around 50% are singletons and the top ten take approximately 51%. Sequences were obtained from peripheral blood. The source of these receptors is an adult man with Graves' ophthalmopathy. Both conserved end residues are part of each CDR3. A D gene is named only where the DNA matches it firmly. Clone size appears in some rows only: once, few, many, or a class for an expanded clone.

>TRBV7-6|many|TRBD2|TRBJ2-7
CASSRLGEGFYEQYF
TGTGCCAGCAGTCGTTTAGGGGAGGGGTTCTACGAGCAGTACTTC
>TRBV24-1|few|TRBD1|TRBJ2-5
CATSDLSRDRVSETQYF
TGTGCCACCAGTGATTTGTCCCGGGACAGGGTGTCGGAGACCCAGTACTTC
>TRBV6-5|few|NA|TRBJ1-5
CASSWARGQPQHF
TGTGCCAGCAGTTGGGCCCGGGGGCAGCCCCAGCATTTT
>TRBV7-6|NA|NA|TRBJ2-7
CASSVRESEQYF
TGTGCCAGCAGCGTTAGGGAGTCCGAGCAGTACTTC
>TRBV10-3|few|NA|TRBJ2-7
CATLGRGGYEQYF
TGTGCCACTTTAGGTAGGGGAGGCTACGAGCAGTACTTC
>TRBV7-2|NA|NA|TRBJ1-1
CASSLVGLEAFF
TGTGCCAGCAGCTTGGTGGGGCTTGAAGCTTTCTTT
>TRBV19|NA|TRBD1|TRBJ1-1
CASKPVTGGGAEAFF
TGTGCCAGTAAGCCGGTCACAGGGGGCGGTGCGGAAGCTTTCTTT
>TRBV9|once|NA|TRBJ1-6
CASSQEGVSPLHF
TGTGCCAGCAGCCAAGAGGGGGTGTCACCCCTCCACTTT
>TRBV28|NA|TRBD1|TRBJ1-5
CASSSRGQPQHF
TGTGCCAGCAGTAGCAGGGGGCAGCCCCAGCATTTT
>TRBV7-2|NA|TRBD2|TRBJ2-2
CASSLTPGLGSPGELFF
TGTGCCAGCAGCTTAACTCCGGGACTAGGGTCCCCCGGGGAGCTGTTTTTT
>TRBV28|NA|TRBD1|TRBJ1-2
CASSPLRGTYGYTF
TGTGCCAGCAGTCCACTCAGGGGGACGTATGGCTACACCTTC
>TRBV7-9|few|TRBD1|TRBJ1-2
CASTNQTGGYGYTF
TGTGCCAGCACCAATCAAACAGGGGGCTACGGCTACACCTTC
>TRBV5-4|few|TRBD2|TRBJ2-7
CASRETSGGSEQYF
TGTGCCAGTAGAGAGACTAGCGGGGGCAGCGAGCAGTACTTC
>TRBV5-1|few|NA|TRBJ1-4
CASSLSGLQRVNEKLFF
TGCGCCAGCAGCTTGAGCGGGCTTCAAAGGGTTAATGAAAAACTGTTTTTT
>TRBV24-1|NA|TRBD1|TRBJ1-4
CATSVGTGGEKLFF
TGTGCCACCAGTGTCGGGACAGGGGGTGAAAAACTGTTTTTT
>TRBV4-1|NA|NA|TRBJ1-3
CASSQDKAITRSGNTIYF
TGTGCCAGCAGCCAAGATAAGGCGATTACCCGCTCTGGAAACACCATATATTTT
>TRBV10-3|NA|NA|TRBJ1-2
CAISHRVPDNYGYTF
TGTGCCATCAGTCACAGGGTACCGGATAACTATGGCTACACCTTC
>TRBV5-1|few|NA|TRBJ1-1
CASSLVADINTEAFF
TGCGCCAGCAGCTTGGTGGCAGACATAAACACTGAAGCTTTCTTT
>TRBV12-3/TRBV12-4|few|NA|TRBJ1-6
CASSPRRESPLHF
TGTGCCAGCAGTCCTCGTCGGGAATCACCCCTCCACTTT
>TRBV2|NA|TRBD1|TRBJ2-7
CASRITGTGASEQYF
TGTGCCAGCAGAATCACCGGGACAGGGGCCTCCGAGCAGTACTTC
>TRBV4-2|NA|TRBD2|TRBJ2-5
CASSQVMGSGGGQETQYF
TGTGCCAGCAGCCAAGTTATGGGATCGGGAGGAGGTCAAGAGACCCAGTACTTC
>TRBV19|NA|TRBD1|TRBJ1-1
CASSMGNRGGSTEAFF
TGTGCCAGTAGTATGGGGAACAGGGGAGGGAGCACTGAAGCTTTCTTT
>TRBV29-1|few|NA|TRBJ2-7
CSVEFTTGQTYEQYF
TGCAGCGTTGAGTTCACCACGGGACAAACTTACGAGCAGTACTTC
>TRBV10-3|NA|TRBD1|TRBJ1-6
CAISGERQGHLSYNSLLHF
TGTGCCATCAGTGGGGAGAGACAGGGTCATCTTTCTTATAATTCACTCCTCCACTTT
>TRBV20-1|NA|NA|TRBJ2-5
CSARDTRETQYF
TGCAGTGCTAGAGATACGAGAGAGACCCAGTACTTC
>TRBV10-3|NA|TRBD2|TRBJ2-7
CASSYALAGASYEQYF
TGTGCCAGCAGTTACGCCTTAGCGGGAGCCTCCTACGAGCAGTACTTC
>TRBV29-1|NA|NA|TRBJ1-5
CSLVGFQPQHF
TGCAGCTTGGTCGGGTTTCAGCCCCAGCATTTT
>TRBV29-1|NA|NA|TRBJ2-7
CSVEDWGDGNYEQYF
TGCAGCGTTGAAGATTGGGGGGACGGAAACTACGAGCAGTACTTC
>TRBV29-1|few|NA|TRBJ1-3
CSVEVGSGNTIYF
TGCAGCGTGGAGGTGGGCTCTGGAAACACCATATATTTT
>TRBV9|NA|TRBD1|TRBJ2-7
CASSPQGKFHEQYF
TGTGCCAGCTCACCACAGGGGAAATTCCACGAGCAGTACTTC
>TRBV5-1|NA|NA|TRBJ2-5
CASSVGTTQETQYF
TGCGCCAGCAGCGTCGGGACAACCCAAGAGACCCAGTACTTC
>TRBV29-1|NA|NA|TRBJ2-7
CSVVAGFGHEQYF
TGCAGCGTTGTCGCCGGCTTCGGGCACGAGCAGTACTTC
>TRBV6-5|few|NA|TRBJ2-5
CASSYSEEETQYF
TGTGCCAGCAGTTACTCGGAAGAAGAGACCCAGTACTTC
>TRBV20-1|few|TRBD1|TRBJ1-2
CSARDQGRGYSGYTF
TGCAGTGCTAGAGATCAGGGCAGGGGGTATTCAGGCTACACCTTC
>TRBV24-1|NA|TRBD1|TRBJ2-2
CATSDLGQGITGELFF
TGTGCCACCAGTGATCTGGGACAGGGAATCACCGGGGAGCTGTTTTTT
>TRBV7-2|NA|TRBD1|TRBJ2-2
CASSPDRGRSGELFF
TGCGCCAGCAGCCCAGACAGGGGAAGATCCGGGGAGCTGTTTTTT
>TRBV7-8|few|TRBD1|TRBJ2-7
CASSLSGTAEQYF
TGTGCCAGCAGCTTATCTGGGACAGCCGAGCAGTACTTC
>TRBV7-3|few|NA|TRBJ1-4
CASRREANEKLFF
TGTGCCAGCCGTCGGGAAGCTAATGAAAAACTGTTTTTT
>TRBV12-3/TRBV12-4|few|NA|TRBJ1-2
CASSLGQAPRGYTF
TGTGCCAGCAGTTTAGGGCAGGCCCCTAGAGGCTACACCTTC
>TRBV24-1|once|NA|TRBJ2-3
CATSEGGGSLETQYF
TGTGCCACTTCCGAGGGAGGGGGCTCCTTGGAGACGCAGTATTTT
>TRBV3-1|many|NA|TRBJ1-6
CASSHGTPSPLHF
TGTGCCAGCAGCCACGGGACTCCTTCACCCCTCCACTTT
>TRBV12-3/TRBV12-4|NA|NA|TRBJ1-2
CASSLSRAPGGYTF
TGTGCCAGCAGTTTAAGTAGGGCCCCAGGAGGCTACACCTTC
>TRBV9|few|NA|TRBJ1-4
CASSPTDMGRGEKLFF
TGTGCCAGCAGCCCAACCGACATGGGGCGAGGGGAAAAACTGTTTTTT
>TRBV4-1|few|NA|TRBJ2-6
CASSQGPPSGANVLTF
TGCGCCAGCAGCCAAGGACCTCCCTCTGGGGCCAACGTCCTGACTTTC
>TRBV4-1|NA|NA|TRBJ2-7
CASSQDLGYEQYF
TGCGCCAGCAGCCAAGATCTAGGTTACGAGCAGTACTTC
>TRBV4-1|NA|NA|TRBJ1-3
CASSQAQVLSGNTIYF
TGCGCCAGCAGCCAAGCACAGGTTCTCTCTGGAAACACCATATATTTT
>TRBV24-1|few|NA|TRBJ1-2
CATSVEGLGYTF
TGTGCCACCAGTGTAGAAGGGCTTGGCTACACCTTC
>TRBV2|NA|NA|TRBJ2-6
CATSKAEKDVLTF
TGTGCCACCAGCAAGGCAGAGAAAGATGTCCTGACTTTC
>TRBV20-1|NA|TRBD1|TRBJ1-2
CSAREGTGGVGYTF
TGCAGTGCTAGAGAAGGGACAGGGGGCGTCGGCTACACCTTC
>TRBV24-1|few|NA|TRBJ2-2
CATSDTGAATGELFF
TGTGCCACCAGTGATACGGGGGCGGCCACCGGGGAGCTGTTTTTT
>TRBV7-2|NA|NA|TRBJ2-7
CASSLTVLSSYEQYF
TGTGCCAGCAGCTTAACGGTCCTTAGCTCCTACGAGCAGTACTTC
>TRBV10-1|NA|NA|TRBJ1-1
CASSEVRHTEAFF
TGCGCCAGCAGTGAGGTTCGGCACACTGAAGCTTTCTTT
>TRBV7-9|once|TRBD1|TRBJ2-7
CASSRDRVHEQYF
TGTGCCAGCAGCCGGGACAGGGTCCACGAGCAGTACTTC
>TRBV9|once|TRBD2|TRBJ2-2
CASSLGLAGFTGELFF
TGTGCCAGCAGCTTGGGACTAGCGGGTTTCACCGGGGAGCTGTTTTTT
>TRBV7-2|NA|NA|TRBJ2-6
CASSMTSTGGANVLTF
TGTGCCAGCAGCATGACATCTACCGGAGGGGCCAACGTCCTGACTTTT
>TRBV10-1|NA|NA|TRBJ2-5
CASSESIPGRSTQYF
TGCGCCAGCAGTGAGTCGATCCCTGGCCGATCGACCCAGTACTTC
>TRBV7-3|NA|NA|TRBJ2-5
CASSLVGAMGETQYF
TGCGCCAGCAGCTTGGTAGGGGCGATGGGAGAGACCCAGTACTTC
>TRBV7-2|few|NA|TRBJ2-7
CASSTQWEVYEQYF
TGTGCCAGCAGCACACAATGGGAGGTCTACGAGCAGTACTTC
>TRBV20-1|many|TRBD1|TRBJ1-5
CSADRVDQPQHF
TGCAGTGCGGACAGGGTCGATCAGCCCCAGCATTTT